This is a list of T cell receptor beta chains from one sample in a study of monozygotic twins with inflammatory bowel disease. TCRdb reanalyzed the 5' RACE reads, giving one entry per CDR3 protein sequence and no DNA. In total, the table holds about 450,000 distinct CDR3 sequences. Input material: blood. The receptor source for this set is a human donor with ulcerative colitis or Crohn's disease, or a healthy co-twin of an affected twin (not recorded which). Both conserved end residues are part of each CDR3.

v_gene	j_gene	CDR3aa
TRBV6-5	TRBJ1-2	CASSYGAQPRTNYGYTF
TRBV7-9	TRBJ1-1	CASSHGAYTEAFF
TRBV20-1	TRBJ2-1	CSARSQGAPNEQFF
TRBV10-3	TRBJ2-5	CATQKQETRYF
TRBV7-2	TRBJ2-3	CASSLVPGGLGTDTQYF
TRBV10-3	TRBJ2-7	CAIQEELVDYEQYF
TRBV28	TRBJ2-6	CASSPLGQGVSGANVLTF
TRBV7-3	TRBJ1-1	CASSLTGGETEAFF
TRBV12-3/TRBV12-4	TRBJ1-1	CASSLALLGGTEAFF
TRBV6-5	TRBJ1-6	CASSYSGNSPLHF
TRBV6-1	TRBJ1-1	CASREIRMNTEAFF